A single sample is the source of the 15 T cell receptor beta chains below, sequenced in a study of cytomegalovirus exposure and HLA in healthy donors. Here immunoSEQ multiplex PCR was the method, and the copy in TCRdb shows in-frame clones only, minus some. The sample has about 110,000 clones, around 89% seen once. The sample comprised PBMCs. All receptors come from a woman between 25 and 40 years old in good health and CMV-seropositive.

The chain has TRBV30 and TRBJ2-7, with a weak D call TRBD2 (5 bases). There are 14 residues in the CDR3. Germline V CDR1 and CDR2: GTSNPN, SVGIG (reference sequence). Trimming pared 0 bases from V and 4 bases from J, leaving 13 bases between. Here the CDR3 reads CAWSVADGEYEQYF. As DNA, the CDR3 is TGTGCCTGGAGTGTAGCGGACGGGGAATACGAGCAGTACTTC.

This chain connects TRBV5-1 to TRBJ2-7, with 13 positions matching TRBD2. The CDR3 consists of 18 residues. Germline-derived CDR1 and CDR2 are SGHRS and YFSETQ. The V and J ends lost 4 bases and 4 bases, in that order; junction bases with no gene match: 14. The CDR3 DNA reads TGCGCCAGCAGCCCCGGACTAGCGGGGGCCACTTTGGTTTACGAGCAGTACTTC. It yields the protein CASSPGLAGATLVYEQYF.

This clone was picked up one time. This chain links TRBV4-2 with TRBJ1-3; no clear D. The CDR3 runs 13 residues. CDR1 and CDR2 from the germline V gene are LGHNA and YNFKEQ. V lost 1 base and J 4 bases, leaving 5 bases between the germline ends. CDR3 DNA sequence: TGTGCCAGCAGCCAAGGTAGAGGAAACACCATATATTTT. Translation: CASSQGRGNTIYF.

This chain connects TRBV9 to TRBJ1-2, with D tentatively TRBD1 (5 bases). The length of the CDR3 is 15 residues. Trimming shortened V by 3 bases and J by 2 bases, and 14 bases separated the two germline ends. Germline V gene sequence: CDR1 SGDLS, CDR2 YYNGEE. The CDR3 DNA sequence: TGTGCCAGCAGCGCCCTGGGGCTCCCGAACTATGGCTACACCTTC. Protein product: CASSALGLPNYGYTF.

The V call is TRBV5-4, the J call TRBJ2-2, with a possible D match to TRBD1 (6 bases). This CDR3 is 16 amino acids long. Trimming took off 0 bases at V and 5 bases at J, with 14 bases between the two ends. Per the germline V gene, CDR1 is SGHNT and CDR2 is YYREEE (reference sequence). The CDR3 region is CASSLGQGSLTGELFF. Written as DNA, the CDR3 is TGTGCCAGCAGCTTGGGGCAGGGGTCGTTAACCGGGGAGCTGTTTTTT.

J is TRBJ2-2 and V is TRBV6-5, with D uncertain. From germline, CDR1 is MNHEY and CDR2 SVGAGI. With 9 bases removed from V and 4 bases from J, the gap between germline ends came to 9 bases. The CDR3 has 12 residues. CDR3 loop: CASSRSTGELFF. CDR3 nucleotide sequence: TGTGCCAGTAGCCGATCCACCGGGGAGCTGTTTTTT.

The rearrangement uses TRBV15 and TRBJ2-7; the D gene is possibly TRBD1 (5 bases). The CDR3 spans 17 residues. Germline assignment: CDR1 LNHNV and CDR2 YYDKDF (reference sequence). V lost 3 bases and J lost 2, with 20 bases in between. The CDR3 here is CATSSASRAGLTYEQYF. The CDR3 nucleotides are TGTGCCACCAGCAGCGCCTCTCGGGCAGGGCTTACCTACGAGCAGTACTTC.

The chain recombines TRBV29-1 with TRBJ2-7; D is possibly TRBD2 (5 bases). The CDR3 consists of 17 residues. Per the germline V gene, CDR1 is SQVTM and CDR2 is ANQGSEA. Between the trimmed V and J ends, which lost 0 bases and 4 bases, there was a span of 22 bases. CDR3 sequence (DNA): TGCAGCGTTGAAGATCGGAATCAAGGGATCGGGAATTACGAGCAGTACTTC. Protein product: CSVEDRNQGIGNYEQYF.

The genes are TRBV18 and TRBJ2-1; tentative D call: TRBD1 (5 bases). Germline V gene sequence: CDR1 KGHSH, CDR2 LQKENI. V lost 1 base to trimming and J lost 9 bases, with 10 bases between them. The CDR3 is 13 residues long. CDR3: CASSPQPQGEQFF. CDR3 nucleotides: TGTGCCAGCTCACCACAGCCCCAGGGTGAGCAGTTCTTC. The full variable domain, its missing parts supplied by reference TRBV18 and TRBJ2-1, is NAGVMQNPRHLVRRRGQEARLRCSPMKGHSHVYWYRQLPEEGLKFMVYLQKENIIDESGMPKERFSAEFPKEGPSILRIQQVVRGDSAAYFCASSPQPQGEQFFGPGTRLTVL.

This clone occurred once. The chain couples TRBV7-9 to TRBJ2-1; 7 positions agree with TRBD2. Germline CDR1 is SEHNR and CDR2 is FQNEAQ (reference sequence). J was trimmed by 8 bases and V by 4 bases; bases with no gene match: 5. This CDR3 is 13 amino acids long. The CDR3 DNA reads TGTGCCAGCAGCTCCTGGGGAGGGGATGAGCAGTTCTTC. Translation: CASSSWGGDEQFF.

The CDR3 nucleotides are TGTGCCAGCAGCTTAGGACAGGGAGCCTACGAGCAGTACTTC. Translation: CASSLGQGAYEQYF. This chain connects TRBV7-6 to TRBJ2-7, with 7 bases that match TRBD1. The germline gives CDR1 SGHVS, CDR2 FNYEAQ. V lost 1 base and J lost 2; bases outside the gene matches: 2. The CDR3 consists of 14 residues.

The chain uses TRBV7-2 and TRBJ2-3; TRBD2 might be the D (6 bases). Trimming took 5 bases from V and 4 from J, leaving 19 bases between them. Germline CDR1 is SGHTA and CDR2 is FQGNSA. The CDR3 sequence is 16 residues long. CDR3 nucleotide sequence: TGTGCCAGCAGCCCGGATTCGGGGGATGAGGCAGATACGCAGTATTTT. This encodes CASSPDSGDEADTQYF.

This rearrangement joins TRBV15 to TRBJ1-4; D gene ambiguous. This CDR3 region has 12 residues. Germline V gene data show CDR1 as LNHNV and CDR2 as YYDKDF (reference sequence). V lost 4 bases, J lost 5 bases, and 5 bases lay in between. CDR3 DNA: TGTGCCACCAGCACCAGGAATGAAAAACTGTTTTTT. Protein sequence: CATSTRNEKLFF.

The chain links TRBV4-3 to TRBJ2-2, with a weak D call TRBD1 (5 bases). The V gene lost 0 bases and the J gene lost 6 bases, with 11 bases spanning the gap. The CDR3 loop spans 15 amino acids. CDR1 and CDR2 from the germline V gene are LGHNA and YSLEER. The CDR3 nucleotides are TGCGCCAGCAGCCAAGATCCCAGGGTAGCCGGGGAGCTGTTTTTT. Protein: CASSQDPRVAGELFF.

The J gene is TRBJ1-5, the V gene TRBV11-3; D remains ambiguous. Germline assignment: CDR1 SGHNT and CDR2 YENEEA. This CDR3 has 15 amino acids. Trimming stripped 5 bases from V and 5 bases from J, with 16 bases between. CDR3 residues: CASSPVPHRDQPQHF. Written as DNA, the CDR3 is TGTGCCAGCAGCCCCGTGCCCCATCGGGATCAGCCCCAGCATTTT.